This is a list of T cell receptor beta chains from one sample in a study of blood T cell repertoires in COVID-19. Repertoires were generated with immunoSEQ multiplex PCR, while TCRdb's copy carries only in-frame clones and drops some. The sample comprises more than 80,000 clones, about 83% of which are singletons, and more than 2% rests with the top ten. Sequenced sample: peripheral blood. The receptors shown here come from a woman aged 70-85 years with acute or convalescent COVID-19. The CDR3 runs from the conserved cysteine through the conserved F or W. A D gene is named only where the DNA matches it firmly. Clone size is shown for a subset of rows, as once, few, many or a class of expanded clone.

>-|-|TRBJ2-7|TRBV27
CASSFDRDYEQYF
TGTGCCAGCAGTTTTGACAGAGACTACGAGCAGTACTTC
>medium-sized|TRBD1|TRBJ2-2|TRBV5-1
CASRSVDRGDTGELFF
TGCGCCAGCAGGTCCGTTGACAGGGGCGACACCGGGGAGCTGTTTTTT
>few|-|TRBJ1-6|TRBV7-3
CASSSQGAGSPLHF
TGTGCCAGCAGCTCTCAGGGAGCGGGGTCACCCCTCCACTTT
>once|-|TRBJ2-7|TRBV6-5
CASSFPGSYEQYF
TGTGCCAGCAGTTTCCCAGGGTCATACGAGCAGTACTTC
>-|-|TRBJ1-5|TRBV9
CASSVDSDQPQHF
TGTGCCAGCAGCGTCGACAGTGATCAGCCCCAGCATTTT
>-|-|TRBJ2-2|TRBV7-3
CASSPGRTGNTGELFF
TGTGCCAGCAGCCCTGGGAGGACAGGGAACACCGGGGAGCTGTTTTTT
>-|TRBD2|TRBJ2-2|TRBV24-1
CATSSQSGTSGGNTGELFF
TGTGCCACCAGTAGTCAATCCGGGACTAGCGGGGGTAACACCGGGGAGCTGTTTTTT
>-|-|TRBJ1-1|TRBV4-1
CASSQDQGLNTEAFF
TGCGCCAGCAGCCAAGATCAGGGTCTAAACACTGAAGCTTTCTTT
>-|TRBD2|TRBJ2-7|TRBV28
CASRPGGDTYEQYF
TGTGCCAGCAGGCCGGGGGGGGACACCTACGAGCAGTACTTC
>-|-|TRBJ2-7|TRBV9
CASSVGTTSYEQYF
TGTGCCAGCAGCGTAGGGACTACCTCCTACGAGCAGTACTTC
>-|TRBD2|TRBJ2-1|TRBV9
CASSAYSHAGGGSYNEQFF
TGTGCCAGCAGCGCTTATAGCCATGCGGGGGGGGGCTCCTACAATGAGCAGTTCTTC
>-|TRBD1|TRBJ1-2|TRBV27
CASSETGTAYGYTF
TGTGCCAGCAGCGAAACCGGGACAGCCTATGGCTACACCTTC